The 14 T cell receptor beta chains presented below share a single source sample, sequenced in a study of T cells after yellow fever vaccination. TCRdb processed the 5' RACE reads anew with MiXCR; each CDR3 protein has one entry. The sample records a few hundred thousand distinct CDR3 sequences, approximately 10% being singletons. The sequencing here drew on PBMCs, taken on the day of the first yellow fever vaccination. The receptors here all came from a young man who received the YFV17D yellow fever vaccine.

In this sample, this clonotype turned up a few times. CDR3 DNA sequence: TGTGCCAGCAGTTACTCTCGGGGGGTTCGAGAGACCCAGTACTTC. Encoded protein: CASSYSRGVRETQYF. The chain combines TRBV6-5 with TRBJ2-5, with 7 bases aligning to TRBD2. This CDR3 is built from 15 residues. V shed 0 bases, J shed 4 bases, and the junction held 5 bases outside the gene matches. Germline CDR1 is MNHEY and CDR2 is SVGAGI.

This clonotype was picked up many times. The rearrangement uses TRBV5-1 and TRBJ2-3; D gene unclear. Germline loops: CDR1 SGHRS, CDR2 YFSETQ. CDR3 size: 14 residues. V was trimmed by 3 bases and J by 4 bases, leaving 12 bases between them. This CDR3 reads CASSSDASPDTQYF. For the CDR3, the DNA is TGCGCCAGCAGCTCTGATGCGAGCCCAGATACGCAGTATTTT.

This clonotype was counted a few times. The chain combines TRBV19 with TRBJ2-5; TRBD1 agrees at 7 bases. The V and J ends lost 3 bases and 0 bases, in that order; junction bases with no gene match: 10. This CDR3 has 17 residues. In germline, CDR1 is LNHDA, CDR2 SQIVND (reference sequence). The CDR3 coding sequence is TGTGCCAGTAGTATGAGGGGGCAGACTTCGTACCAAGAGACCCAGTACTTC. It codes for CASSMRGQTSYQETQYF.

This clonotype was counted only a few times. V usage is TRBV28 and J usage is TRBJ2-4; a weak D match, TRBD1 (6 bases). The V end was cut by 9 bases, the J end by 7 bases, with 19 bases between. The germline gives CDR1 MDHEN, CDR2 SYDVKM. This CDR3 comprises 14 residues. CDR3 DNA: TGTGCCAGTGTTTCTGGGACATGGGGGAACATTCAGTACTTC. Its translation: CASVSGTWGNIQYF.

This clonotype was seen more than once but under ten times. The chain couples TRBV7-2 to TRBJ1-2, with D unclear. Trimming stripped 5 bases from V and 2 bases from J, with 15 bases between. The germline gives CDR1 SGHTA, CDR2 FQGNSA. CDR3 size: 15 residues. CDR3 protein: CASSDYHIRNYGYTF. The CDR3 DNA reads TGTGCCAGCAGCGACTACCACATTCGGAACTATGGCTACACCTTC.

This clonotype was seen more than once but under ten times. CDR3 nucleotide sequence: TGTGCCAGCAGCTGGGGTGGCCAGGATGGTGAGCAGTTCTTC. Amino acid sequence: CASSWGGQDGEQFF. The chain uses TRBV7-8 and TRBJ2-1; D uncertain. The V and J ends lost 4 bases and 9 bases respectively, with 16 bases between them. The CDR3 runs 14 residues. Germline CDR1 and CDR2: SGHVS and FQNEAQ.

This clonotype was recorded a few times. This chain joins TRBV7-3 and TRBJ2-1; 8 nucleotides line up with TRBD2. This CDR3 region has 13 residues. Trimming removed 7 bases from V and 7 bases from J; junction bases left unmatched: 6. Looked up from germline, CDR1 is SGHTA and CDR2 is FQGTGA. The chain's CDR3 is CASTPGGPNEQFF. CDR3 in DNA: TGTGCCAGCACGCCGGGGGGGCCAAATGAGCAGTTCTTC.

This clonotype was observed a few times. V is TRBV12-3 or TRBV12-4 and J is TRBJ2-5; the D gene is possibly TRBD2 (7 bases). V lost 8 bases, J lost 2 bases, and 18 bases lay in between. The length of the CDR3 is 15 residues. The CDR3 region is CASSIGRGRQETQYF. For the CDR3, the DNA is TGTGCCAGCTCAATCGGGCGGGGGCGGCAAGAGACCCAGTACTTC.

This clonotype was seen many times. V and J are TRBV2 and TRBJ2-5; TRBD2 agrees at 9 bases. V lost 2 bases and J lost 7; bases outside the gene matches: 8. This CDR3 region has 15 residues. CDR1 and CDR2 from the germline V gene are SNHLY and FYNNEI. The CDR3, as DNA: TGTGCCAGCAGTGAAAGGCTAGCGGGGTCGACGACCCAGTACTTC. This encodes CASSERLAGSTTQYF.

The V gene is TRBV2, the J gene TRBJ2-2; a possible D gene is TRBD2 (5 bases). Germline values: CDR1 SNHLY, CDR2 FYNNEI. CDR3 length equals 17 residues. Deletions cut 5 bases from V and 4 bases from J, with 20 bases between. This chain's CDR3 is CASSTSRQPLGTGELFF. The CDR3 nucleotides are TGTGCCAGCAGTACTAGTCGCCAACCCCTGGGCACCGGGGAGCTGTTTTTT.

In its sample, this clonotype was seen a few times. This chain uses TRBV9 with TRBJ2-1, with TRBD2 matching over 8 bases. Germline lookup yields CDR1 SGDLS and CDR2 YYNGEE. The CDR3 loop spans 15 amino acids. V lost 5 bases to trimming and J lost 4 bases; unmatched junction nucleotides: 8. The CDR3 bases are TGTGCCAGCAGTGGAAGCGGGGGAACATACAATGAGCAGTTCTTC. Translation gives CASSGSGGTYNEQFF.

J is TRBJ1-2 and V is TRBV19, with D possibly matching TRBD1 (5 bases). Germline loops: CDR1 LNHDA, CDR2 SQIVND (reference sequence). The V end lost 6 bases, the J end lost 7 bases, and 21 bases lay between the germline ends. This CDR3 region has 15 residues. The CDR3: CASRRGRQGLIGYTF. Written as DNA, the CDR3 is TGTGCCAGTAGGCGGGGCCGGCAGGGACTAATTGGCTACACCTTC.

This clonotype was seen many times. This chain uses TRBV5-1 with TRBJ2-3; perhaps TRBD1 as D (6 bases). The V gene lost 3 bases and the J gene lost 8 bases, with 16 bases spanning the gap. Germline V gives CDR1 SGHRS, CDR2 YFSETQ. The CDR3 spans 14 residues. For the CDR3, the DNA is TGCGCCAGCAGCTCCCCAGGGGCGCAGGCTACGCAGTATTTT. Its protein is CASSSPGAQATQYF.

The rearrangement joins TRBV7-3 to TRBJ2-1; D is ambiguous. Trimming shortened V by 1 base and J by 3 bases, and 10 bases separated the two germline ends. This CDR3 has 15 residues. Germline V gene lookup returns CDR1 SGHTA and CDR2 FQGTGA. DNA for the CDR3: TGTGCCAGCAGCTTAATGGGGTCACTCTACAATGAGCAGTTCTTC. It encodes CASSLMGSLYNEQFF.